The 23 T cell receptor beta chains in this list originate from one sample, sequenced in a study of blood T cell repertoires in COVID-19 (dated by TCRdb to about 2020). Libraries were built with the immunoSEQ multiplex PCR assay. TCRdb's version of the immuneACCESS table is confined to in-frame rearrangements and falls short of the full clone set. An unresolved V gene accounts for under half of the shortfall where checked; the remainder is of unknown origin. The sample contains tens of thousands of clones, roughly 87% of them found a single time. The ten biggest clones cover about 3% of the sample. The sequencing input was peripheral blood. The source is a woman between 50 and 59 years old with active or convalescent COVID-19.

The chain links TRBV5-1 to TRBJ2-1; D is perhaps TRBD2 (5 bases). Germline V lookup: CDR1 SGHRS, CDR2 YFSETQ. V was trimmed by 4 bases and J by 0 bases, leaving 14 bases between them. The CDR3 spans 16 residues. The CDR3 sequence is CASSPGLGSSYNEQFF. Here the CDR3 DNA reads TGCGCCAGCAGCCCCGGACTTGGAAGCTCCTACAATGAGCAGTTCTTC.

This clone has a single count. J is TRBJ2-2 and V is TRBV3-1 (or the pseudogene TRBV3-2); D possibly corresponds to TRBD2 (6 bases). From germline, CDR1 is LGHDT and CDR2 YNNKEL (reference sequence). The CDR3 sequence is 15 residues long. Trimming shortened V by 4 bases and J by 0 bases, and 9 bases separated the two germline ends. The CDR3 nucleotides are TGTGCCAGCAGCCCGGGGACTGCGAACACCGGGGAGCTGTTTTTT. Encoded protein: CASSPGTANTGELFF.

This chain uses TRBV7-9 with TRBJ2-3; 8 bases match TRBD2. Germline V gene data show CDR1 as SEHNR and CDR2 as FQNEAQ (reference sequence). The CDR3 totals 15 residues. Trimming removed 8 bases from V and 4 bases from J; junction bases left unmatched: 11. The CDR3 region is CASAGAGGGADTQYF. CDR3 sequence (DNA): TGTGCCAGCGCGGGCGCGGGGGGCGGGGCAGATACGCAGTATTTT.

The rearrangement joins TRBV12-3 or TRBV12-4 to TRBJ1-5; no reliable D call. The CDR3 consists of 13 residues. Trimming took off 3 bases at V and 5 bases at J, with 8 bases between the two ends. The CDR3, as DNA: TGTGCCAGCAGTTTCACAAGTTATCAGCCCCAGCATTTT. Translation gives CASSFTSYQPQHF.

The rearrangement uses TRBV15 and TRBJ1-2, with no clear D. The germline gives CDR1 LNHNV, CDR2 YYDKDF (reference sequence). Trimming took off 2 bases at V and 1 base at J, with 8 bases between the two ends. CDR3 length: 14 residues. This CDR3 is CATSRNQVNYGYTF. CDR3 nucleotide sequence: TGTGCCACCAGCAGAAACCAGGTTAACTATGGCTACACCTTC. The full variable domain, rest sourced from reference TRBV15 and TRBJ1-2, is DAMVIQNPRYQVTQFGKPVTLSCSQTLNHNVMYWYQQKSSQAPKLLFHYYDKDFNNEADTPDNFQSRRPNTSFCFLDIRSPGLGDTAMYLCATSRNQVNYGYTFGSGTRLTVV.

The sample holds one count of this clone. The V and J genes are TRBV9 and TRBJ2-7; 8 nucleotides line up with TRBD1. CDR1 and CDR2 (germline): SGDLS, YYNGEE. The CDR3 totals 15 residues. Unmatched junction bases numbered 4, after V lost 0 bases and J lost 2 bases. CDR3 bases: TGTGCCAGCAGCGTAGGGGACAGGAGCCCCTACGAGCAGTACTTC. Its translation is CASSVGDRSPYEQYF.

The rearrangement joins TRBV6-2 or TRBV6-3 to TRBJ2-7, with TRBD1 matching 9 bases. Germline assignment: CDR1 MNHEY and CDR2 SVGEGT. Germline trimming cut 6 bases from V and 3 bases from J; bases unmatched to any gene: 12. The CDR3 spans 16 residues. The CDR3 coding sequence is TGTGCCAGCAGCACGACACCGGGACAGGGTCTCTACGAGCAGTACTTC. Protein: CASSTTPGQGLYEQYF.

V and J are TRBV7-2 and TRBJ1-6, with D possibly TRBD1 on 6 matching bases. The CDR3 is made up of 16 amino acids. V lost 5 bases to trimming and J lost 4 bases, with 15 bases between them. Germline CDR1 SGHTA, CDR2 FQGNSA. DNA of the CDR3: TGTGCCAGCAGCGCACAGAGGACAGCTTATAATTCACCCCTCCACTTT. Translated, it gives CASSAQRTAYNSPLHF.

The J gene is TRBJ1-4, the V gene TRBV5-1; no reliable D call. The CDR3 is 13 amino acids. V was trimmed by 5 bases and J by 1 base, leaving 6 bases between them. The V gene's germline CDR1 is SGHRS and CDR2 YFSETQ. The CDR3 bases are TGCGCCAGCAGTCGAGGAACTAATGAAAAACTGTTTTTT. Translating it yields CASSRGTNEKLFF.

The V gene is TRBV5-1, the J gene TRBJ1-1; 8 bases line up with TRBD1. Per the germline V gene, CDR1 is SGHRS and CDR2 is YFSETQ. V lost 1 base to trimming and J lost 1 base; unmatched junction nucleotides: 12. This CDR3 contains 18 residues. DNA of the CDR3: TGCGCCAGCAGCTTGAGCGGCAGGGGGCTAGTTAAGAACACTGAAGCTTTCTTT. Its translation is CASSLSGRGLVKNTEAFF.

The rearrangement uses TRBV5-1 and TRBJ2-1; D is perhaps TRBD2 (7 bases). The CDR3 has 16 amino acids. V was pared by 0 bases and J by 7 bases, with 17 bases between. Per the germline V gene, CDR1 is SGHRS and CDR2 is YFSETQ. The CDR3 DNA reads TGCGCCAGCAGCTTGGCACGAGGGGGGGTTGTGAATGAGCAGTTCTTC. Translated, it gives CASSLARGGVVNEQFF.

The chain combines TRBV4-1 with TRBJ1-1; no firm D call. CDR3 length: 14 residues. V lost 3 bases, J lost 8 bases, and 16 bases lay in between. Germline V CDR1 and CDR2: MGHRA, YSYEKL. The CDR3 is CASSHLLGEVEAFF. As DNA, the CDR3 is TGCGCCAGCAGCCATCTCCTCGGGGAGGTGGAAGCTTTCTTT.

The V call is TRBV19, the J call TRBJ2-7; a weak D match, TRBD2 (6 bases). V dropped 3 bases and J dropped 6 bases, with 18 bases sitting between them. Germline V gene sequence: CDR1 LNHDA, CDR2 SQIVND (reference sequence). This CDR3 is 15 amino acids long. The CDR3 region has the DNA TGTGCCAGTAGTATCTCGGCGGGGTGGAGAGGCGAGCAGTACTTC. Translating it yields CASSISAGWRGEQYF. The entire variable domain, with the rest obtained from reference TRBV19 and TRBJ2-7, is as follows: DGGITQSPKYLFRKEGQNVTLSCEQNLNHDAMYWYRQDPGQGLRLIYYSQIVNDFQKGDIAEGYSVSREKKESFPLTVTSAQKNPTAFYLCASSISAGWRGEQYFGPGTRLTVT.

The CDR3 sequence is CASSLLFRTDTQYF. In DNA, the CDR3 is TGTGCCAGCAGTTTACTATTCCGTACAGATACGCAGTATTTT. This chain links TRBV27 with TRBJ2-3; D ambiguous. Trimming removed 2 bases from V and 3 bases from J, with 9 bases in between. The CDR3 length is 14 residues. Germline CDR1 reads MNHEY; CDR2 reads SMNVEV (reference sequence).

The rearrangement uses TRBV30 and TRBJ1-4; 7 bases line up with TRBD1. Germline V gene lookup returns CDR1 GTSNPN and CDR2 SVGIG (reference sequence). V dropped 3 bases and J dropped 4; count of bases not matched to a gene: 8. There are 15 residues in the CDR3. CDR3 sequence (DNA): TGTGCCTGGAGGGGCGCAGGGGGGAATAATGAAAAACTGTTTTTT. It encodes CAWRGAGGNNEKLFF. Variable domain in full (rest from reference TRBV30 and TRBJ1-4): SQTIHQWPATLVQPVGSPLSLECTVEGTSNPNLYWYRQAAGRGLQLLFYSVGIGQISSEVPQNLSASRPQDRQFILSSKKLLLSDSGFYLCAWRGAGGNNEKLFFGSGTQLSVL.

The chain combines TRBV30 with TRBJ1-3, with TRBD1 identical over 8 bases. This CDR3 comprises 13 residues. From germline, CDR1 is GTSNPN and CDR2 SVGIG (reference sequence). The CDR3 loop is CALTGEFGNTIYF. The DNA of the CDR3 is TGTGCTTTGACAGGGGAGTTCGGAAACACCATATATTTT. Variable domain in full (rest from reference TRBV30 and TRBJ1-3): SQTIHQWPATLVQPVGSPLSLECTVEGTSNPNLYWYRQAAGRGLQLLFYSVGIGQISSEVPQNLSASRPQDRQFILSSKKLLLSDSGFYLCALTGEFGNTIYFGEGSWLTVV.

The J gene is TRBJ1-6, the V gene TRBV20-1; 7 nucleotides line up with TRBD1. Per the germline V gene, CDR1 is DFQATT and CDR2 is SNEGSKA (reference sequence). The J segment lost 4 bases and the V segment lost 3 bases, leaving 6 bases of the junction unmatched. The CDR3 contains 15 residues. This CDR3 is CSASRRTGYNSPLHF. DNA of the CDR3: TGCAGTGCTAGTCGCCGGACAGGTTATAATTCACCCCTCCACTTT.

This chain links TRBV10-3 with TRBJ1-3; 8 bases agree with TRBD1. V lost 4 bases, J lost 0 bases, and 2 bases stayed unmatched. Germline assignment: CDR1 ENHRY and CDR2 SYGVKD. CDR3 length: 15 residues. The CDR3 spells CAISGGQVSGNTIYF. The CDR3 bases are TGTGCCATCAGTGGGGGACAGGTCTCTGGAAACACCATATATTTT.

This CDR3 is CASEPGNGEQYF. The CDR3, as DNA: TGTGCCAGCGAACCAGGGAATGGGGAGCAGTACTTC. The gene calls are TRBV7-9 and TRBJ2-7; tentatively, D is TRBD1 (5 bases). Germline-derived CDR1 and CDR2 are SEHNR and FQNEAQ (reference sequence). V dropped 8 bases and J dropped 7 bases, with 15 bases sitting between them. This CDR3 contains 12 residues.

The chain combines TRBV2 with TRBJ2-7; perhaps TRBD1 as D (5 bases). V shed 10 bases and J shed 5 bases, with 15 bases lying between them. CDR3 length: 12 amino acids. CDR1 is SNHLY and CDR2 is FYNNEI in the germline V gene. The CDR3 spells CANMGRVHEQYF. CDR3 bases: TGTGCCAACATGGGCAGGGTCCACGAGCAGTACTTC.

This clone was observed at least ten times. The genes are TRBV20-1 and TRBJ2-3, with no clear D. CDR1 is DFQATT and CDR2 is SNEGSKA in the germline V gene (reference sequence). This CDR3 is 10 amino acids long. V shed 6 bases and J shed 2 bases, with 3 bases lying between them. In DNA form, the CDR3 reads TGCAGTGCCTCCACAGATACGCAGTATTTT. Amino acid sequence: CSASTDTQYF.

V gene TRBV7-2 combines with J gene TRBJ1-4; the match to TRBD1 covers 7 bases. The CDR3 contains 13 residues. After removal of 6 bases from V and 3 bases from J, the junction contained 1 base not matched to a gene. Germline loops: CDR1 SGHTA, CDR2 FQGNSA. The chain's CDR3 is CASRGTANEKLFF. The CDR3 DNA is TGTGCCAGCAGGGGGACAGCTAATGAAAAACTGTTTTTT.

This clone showed up just a few times. The chain uses TRBV4-2 and TRBJ1-1; TRBD1 might be the D (6 bases). Germline V gene lookup returns CDR1 LGHNA and CDR2 YNFKEQ. CDR3 length: 14 amino acids. Trimming removed 4 bases from V and 5 bases from J, with 14 bases in between. The chain's CDR3 is CASSLRQDGTEAFF. CDR3 in DNA: TGTGCCAGCAGCCTAAGACAGGATGGGACTGAAGCTTTCTTT.